The sequence of this T cell receptor beta chain was determined in a study of blood T cell repertoires in COVID-19 (dated by TCRdb to 2020 to 2022). Concerning the study at large: Collaborator samples came from the United States, Italy and Spain and covered acute and convalescent phases of COVID-19. The prospective study material was composed of cDNA or gDNA derived from T cells, B-cell-depleted T cells, or PBMCs. Deeply sampled blood TCRbeta repertoires from subjects exposed to, actively infected with, or recovered from COVID-19 were included in the dataset. The repertoires were released in a freely available public database meant as a resource for research on the immune response to SARS-CoV-2. Samples came from the ongoing ImmuneRACE study (first 160 participants) plus 1,254 subjects from 6 global collaborators. The sample metadata nearly always contained a de-identified subject ID, COVID-19 status, age in years and sex. Where available, HLA class I and class II types were obtained from metadata supplied by the sample provider rather than from assay-based typing.

Overall study results and their limits: How much clinical and demographic metadata was included differed by source and by participant, and the metadata was provided uncurated.

This clone was counted only a few times. No antigen is known for it. No base qualities exist here, and no much larger clone lies one base off it. Spanning cysteine to phenylalanine, the CDR3 consists of 13 amino acids. Of all the DNA, just the CDR3 is kept, 39 bases in frame from base 1. CDR1 and CDR2, per the germline V gene, are SGHTA and FQGTGA. A distance of 7 bases separates the germline ends of V and J, which lose 0 bases and 7 bases respectively. TCRbeta CDR3 regions were amplified from genomic DNA by means of the immunoSEQ Assay, a bias-controlled multiplex PCR. The authors' pipeline ran thus. Within the assay, amplification of reference gene primers was used to estimate how many nucleated cells each sample contained. Sequence reads were collapsed and filtered to measure the absolute abundance of every unique TCRbeta CDR3 rearrangement. Productive Simpson clonality was computed per sample as the square root of Simpson's diversity index over productive rearrangements. TCRdb re-hosts the immuneACCESS table, in-frame sequences only. Its copies lack some clones; in the studies checked, an unresolved V gene accounts for under half of them, and the cause for the rest is not known. V and J calls and clone size come straight from that table; D and trimming were deduced from the DNA. The sample table contains just over 300,000 clones; only one count was recorded for 80% to 90% of them. The ten largest make up about 9.8% of the sample.

Participants in the prospective study were aged about 18 to 95 years, lived in about two dozen United States geographic areas, and enrolled through a virtual design. To assign participants to cohorts, the prospective study relied on clinical history that participants themselves reported in a screening survey and a study questionnaire. Recovered participants in ImmuneRACE Cohort 3 were defined as having two consecutive negative NP/OP PCR tests, clearance from a healthcare professional, or resolution of symptoms. Mobile phlebotomists in the prospective study collected whole blood, serum and a nasopharyngeal or oropharyngeal swab from every participant. Prospective study participants could optionally give additional blood draws and questionnaires over an approximately two-month period. Prospective study blood samples were shipped either frozen or at room temperature before DNA extraction.

The rearrangement joined TRBV7-3 to TRBJ1-3; the D segment could be TRBD1, given 5 matching bases. The sequencing input was PBMCs or T cells enriched from blood (not recorded which). The clonotype originates from a woman younger than 30 who had recovered from COVID-19. The CDR3 amino acid sequence is: CASSLTGRNTIYF. The nucleotide sequence reads TGTGCCAGCAGCTTAACGGGGCGGAACACCATATATTTT.